This passage covers 16 T cell receptor beta chains from one sample sequenced in a study of T cells expressing NK-cell markers. TCRdb reanalyzed the 5' RACE reads, giving one entry per CDR3 protein sequence and no DNA. In total, the table holds 500,000 or so distinct CDR3 sequences. Material: blood T cells: a sorted CD56 or NKG2C T cell subset, CD4+ or CD8+ T cells, or bulk PBMC T cells (not recorded which). These receptors all stem from a young man in good health.

The V gene is TRBV7-2, the J gene TRBJ2-7; the TRBD1 assignment by TCRdb is unverifiable without DNA. CDR1 is SGHTA, CDR2 FQGNSA, per germline. The CDR3 runs 12 residues. Here the CDR3 reads CASSSQGTEQYF. Variable domain in full (rest from reference TRBV7-2 and TRBJ2-7): GAGVSQSPSNKVTEKGKDVELRCDPISGHTALYWYRQSLGQGLEFLIYFQGNSAPDKSGLPSDRFSAERTGGSVSTLTIQRTQQEDSAVYLCASSSQGTEQYFGPGTRLTVT.

V and J are TRBV4-1 and TRBJ2-1; TCRdb gives TRBD1 as the D gene, but with no DNA this cannot be confirmed. CDR3 length: 16 amino acids. Germline CDR1 reads MGHRA; CDR2 reads YSYEKL. The CDR3 spells CASSAPGTESYNEQFF.

The CDR3 is CASSHKIQGNSYNSPLHF. The chain combines TRBV7-8 with TRBJ1-6; the D call of TRBD1 rests on TCRdb alone, since no DNA is present to check it. Germline CDR1 reads SGHVS; CDR2 reads FQNEAQ. This CDR3 has 18 residues.

The V gene is TRBV5-1, the J gene TRBJ1-3; the D gene TCRdb calls, TRBD1, cannot be checked with no DNA. This CDR3 is built from 15 residues. CDR1 is SGHRS and CDR2 is YFSETQ in the germline V gene. The CDR3 loop is CASSTDIYSGNTIYF.

This chain uses TRBV6-5 with TRBJ2-1; TCRdb designates TRBD1, a call that cannot be tested without DNA. Germline loops: CDR1 MNHEY, CDR2 SVGAGI. The CDR3 extends over 17 amino acids. CDR3 residues: CASSYFSRDRGGREQFF.

CDR3 protein: CASRNFSGRYTDTQYF. V gene TRBV12-3 or TRBV12-4 combines with J gene TRBJ2-3; TCRdb indicates TRBD2, and absent DNA this call remains unverified. The CDR3 extends over 16 amino acids.

This chain links TRBV6-5 with TRBJ2-1; the D gene TCRdb calls, TRBD1, cannot be checked with no DNA. The CDR3 totals 14 residues. Germline-derived CDR1 and CDR2 are MNHEY and SVGAGI. The CDR3 protein is CASSYSRDYNEQFF.

The chain links TRBV15 to TRBJ2-5; TCRdb's D call, TRBD1, is unchecked because there is no DNA. The CDR3 extends over 14 amino acids. Germline lookup yields CDR1 LNHNV and CDR2 YYDKDF (reference sequence). The CDR3 protein is CATSPGGYQETQYF.

This sequence joins TRBV20-1 and TRBJ2-6. This CDR3 has 16 residues. Germline V gives CDR1 DFQATT, CDR2 SNEGSKA (reference sequence). The CDR3 here is CSAPRQVGSGANVLTF.

This CDR3 reads CASSETRDGYTF. V is TRBV9 and J is TRBJ1-2; TCRdb's D call of TRBD1 is untestable without DNA. The CDR3 has 12 residues. In germline, CDR1 is SGDLS, CDR2 YYNGEE.

The chain uses TRBV29-1 and TRBJ2-5. The CDR3 length is 13 residues. In germline, CDR1 is SQVTM, CDR2 ANQGSEA. Here the CDR3 reads CSVGSANQETQYF. Combining the CDR3 with reference TRBV29-1 and TRBJ2-5 gives the whole variable domain SAVISQKPSRDICQRGTSLTIQCQVDSQVTMMFWYRQQPGQSLTLIATANQGSEATYESGFVIDKFPISRPNLTFSTLTVSNMSPEDSSIYLCSVGSANQETQYFGPGTRLLVL.

The CDR3 spells CASSQATGYTGELFF. This rearrangement joins TRBV14 to TRBJ2-2; TCRdb names TRBD1, which stays unverified in the absence of DNA. CDR1 is SGHDN and CDR2 is FVKESK in the germline V gene. The CDR3 covers 15 residues.

This CDR3 is CSAGTPNEAFF. This chain uses TRBV20-1 with TRBJ1-1; TCRdb outputs TRBD1, but without DNA this stays unchecked. Germline lookup yields CDR1 DFQATT and CDR2 SNEGSKA (reference sequence). This CDR3 is 11 amino acids long.

The genes are TRBV6-1 and TRBJ2-5; TCRdb proposes TRBD1, but this gene call is untestable without DNA. Germline loops: CDR1 MNHNS, CDR2 SASEGT. The length of the CDR3 is 13 residues. The CDR3 loop reads CASSRTGAETQYF.

The chain employs TRBV20-1 and TRBJ2-3; TCRdb picks TRBD2, but there is no DNA to check that call. This CDR3 has 15 amino acids. The V gene's germline CDR1 is DFQATT and CDR2 SNEGSKA (reference sequence). The CDR3 is CSARDLRELTDTQYF.

This chain uses TRBV24-1 with TRBJ2-1; checking the TCRdb D call of TRBD1 is not possible without DNA. This CDR3 comprises 16 residues. Germline V lookup: CDR1 KGHDR, CDR2 SFDVKD. The chain's CDR3 is CATSRATGAGYNEQFF.